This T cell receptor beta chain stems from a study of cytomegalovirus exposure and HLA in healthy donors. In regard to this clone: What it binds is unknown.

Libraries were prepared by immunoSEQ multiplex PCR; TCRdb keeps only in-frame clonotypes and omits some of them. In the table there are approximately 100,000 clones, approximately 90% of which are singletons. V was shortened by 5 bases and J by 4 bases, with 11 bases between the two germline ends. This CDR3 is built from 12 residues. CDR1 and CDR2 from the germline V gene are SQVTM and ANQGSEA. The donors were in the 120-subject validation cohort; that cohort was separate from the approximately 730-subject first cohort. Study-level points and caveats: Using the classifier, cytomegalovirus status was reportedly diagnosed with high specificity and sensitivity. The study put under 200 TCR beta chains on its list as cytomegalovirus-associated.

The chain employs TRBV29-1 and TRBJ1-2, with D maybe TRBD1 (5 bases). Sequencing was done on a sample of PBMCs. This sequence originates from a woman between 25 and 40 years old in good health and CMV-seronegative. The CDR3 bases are TGCAGCGTTCTACAGGCAACCTATGGCTACACCTTC. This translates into CSVLQATYGYTF. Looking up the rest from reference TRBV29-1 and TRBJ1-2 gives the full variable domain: SAVISQKPSRDICQRGTSLTIQCQVDSQVTMMFWYRQQPGQSLTLIATANQGSEATYESGFVIDKFPISRPNLTFSTLTVSNMSPEDSSIYLCSVLQATYGYTFGSGTRLTVV.